This entry lists 27 T cell receptor beta chains sequenced from one sample in a study of shared clonotypes between healthy human individuals. Positively selected for CCR7, the CD45RO-negative cells used as naive CD8 cells excluded terminally differentiated effector memory CD45RA+ cells. The data were produced by immunoSEQ multiplex PCR, yet TCRdb's version contains in-frame clones alone and is incomplete. The table shows just over 2,000,000 clones, with 85% to 95% occurring only once. Material: naive CD8+ T cells sorted from blood. These TCRs come from a man aged 18 to 30 in good health.

In this sample, this clone turned up once. This chain uses TRBV7-6 with TRBJ2-7; 8 bases fit TRBD1. This CDR3 is built from 15 residues. The V gene end was trimmed by 1 base and the J gene end by 0 bases; junction bases not matched to a gene: 2. The germline V gene encodes CDR1 SGHVS and CDR2 FNYEAQ. The CDR3 spells CASSLGQGNSYEQYF. The CDR3, as DNA: TGTGCCAGCAGCTTAGGACAGGGGAACTCCTACGAGCAGTACTTC.

The chain joins TRBV9 to TRBJ2-5, with 7 bases that match TRBD2. Germline-derived CDR1 and CDR2 are SGDLS and YYNGEE. The CDR3 contains 14 residues. With 0 bases clipped from V and 3 bases from J, the junction kept 2 bases outside the gene matches. The CDR3 reads CASSVGGTKETQYF. As DNA, the CDR3 is TGTGCCAGCAGCGTAGGTGGGACTAAAGAGACCCAGTACTTC.

For the CDR3, the DNA is TGTGCCAGCAGCTCCGACCCCCGGAGTCACTACAATGAGCAGTTCTTC. This codes for CASSSDPRSHYNEQFF. The V call is TRBV11-3, the J call TRBJ2-1; D gene unclear. CDR1 is SGHNT, CDR2 YENEEA, per germline. There are 16 residues in the CDR3. V gave up 4 bases and J gave up 3 bases, with 16 bases separating them.

The chain employs TRBV7-2 and TRBJ1-1; D is perhaps TRBD1 (5 bases). This CDR3 region has 14 residues. Germline CDR1 reads SGHTA; CDR2 reads FQGNSA. Deletions cut 4 bases from V and 8 bases from J, with 17 bases between. The CDR3 region is CASSSTEGLFEAFF. The DNA of the CDR3 is TGTGCCAGCAGCTCTACGGAGGGACTTTTCGAAGCTTTCTTT.

Only one count was recorded for this clone. This chain links TRBV9 with TRBJ1-2; 7 bases map to TRBD1. The germline CDR1 and CDR2 sequences are SGDLS and YYNGEE. The CDR3 has 14 amino acids. J gave up 3 bases and V 4 bases, and 6 bases lay outside the gene matches. This CDR3 is CASSSQGRDYGYTF. CDR3 DNA sequence: TGTGCCAGCAGCTCACAGGGGCGGGACTATGGCTACACCTTC. The full variable domain, in which reference TRBV9 and TRBJ1-2 provide the parts outside the CDR3, is DSGVTQTPKHLITATGQRVTLRCSPRSGDLSVYWYQQSLDQGLQFLIQYYNGEERAKGNILERFSAQQFPDLHSELNLSSLELGDSALYFCASSSQGRDYGYTFGSGTRLTVV.

The V and J genes are TRBV7-2 and TRBJ1-1; no definite D call. CDR3 length: 16 amino acids. Per the germline V gene, CDR1 is SGHTA and CDR2 is FQGNSA. Trimming removed 5 bases from V and 0 bases from J, with 16 bases in between. The CDR3 DNA is TGTGCCAGCAGCCTACCGCGGGGTTCGATGAACACTGAAGCTTTCTTT. It encodes CASSLPRGSMNTEAFF.

The CDR3 loop is CASSARGGFQETQYF. CDR3 nucleotide sequence: TGTGCCAGCAGTGCTCGAGGGGGGTTCCAAGAGACCCAGTACTTC. V gene TRBV25-1 combines with J gene TRBJ2-5, with D perhaps TRBD1 or TRBD2 (6 bases each). Germline V gene data show CDR1 as MGHDK and CDR2 as SYGVNS. The CDR3 consists of 15 residues. V lost 4 bases and J 1 base, leaving 13 bases between the germline ends.

This clone was seen once. The chain uses TRBV9 and TRBJ2-5; 10 bases are a match to TRBD2. Germline CDR1 reads SGDLS; CDR2 reads YYNGEE. Losses at the gene ends were 4 bases for V and 1 base for J; bases not matched to a gene: 4. CDR3 length: 15 residues. In nucleotides, the CDR3 is TGTGCCAGCAGCCCAGCGGGGGGGCCCCAAGAGACCCAGTACTTC. It codes for CASSPAGGPQETQYF.

The rearrangement uses TRBV5-1 and TRBJ2-2, with D unclear. The CDR3 spans 15 residues. Per the germline V gene, CDR1 is SGHRS and CDR2 is YFSETQ. Deletions cut 4 bases from V and 5 bases from J, with 15 bases between. Here the CDR3 reads CASSIYSGPTGELFF. CDR3 bases: TGCGCCAGCAGCATCTACTCCGGGCCTACCGGGGAGCTGTTTTTT.

As concerns this clone: At one boundary the junction diverges from the germline segment, which might be a read error. The J gene is TRBJ2-7, the V gene TRBV5-6, with 12 positions matching TRBD2. The germline V gene has CDR1 SGHDT and CDR2 YYEEEE. There are 14 residues in the CDR3. The CDR3, as DNA: TGTGCCAGCAACTTGGGACTAGCGGGCTACGAGCAGTACTTC. Encoded protein: CASNLGLAGYEQYF.

The rearrangement links TRBV19 to TRBJ1-1; maybe TRBD1 (5 bases). V lost 6 bases, J lost 0 bases, and 11 bases lay in between. The CDR3 loop spans 14 amino acids. CDR1 LNHDA and CDR2 SQIVND come from the germline V gene (reference sequence). CDR3 region: CASRPGDLNTEAFF. The CDR3 region has the DNA TGTGCCAGTAGACCGGGGGATTTGAACACTGAAGCTTTCTTT.

This CDR3 reads CASRPMGSGNTIYF. The CDR3 DNA reads TGTGCCAGCAGACCAATGGGCTCTGGAAACACCATATATTTT. The chain links TRBV2 to TRBJ1-3; no clear D. The CDR3 extends over 14 amino acids. The germline V and J ends were trimmed by 6 bases and 0 bases, with 9 bases remaining between them. Germline CDR1 reads SNHLY; CDR2 reads FYNNEI. Drawing the rest from reference TRBV2 and TRBJ1-3, the complete variable domain is EPEVTQTPSHQVTQMGQEVILRCVPISNHLYFYWYRQILGQKVEFLVSFYNNEISEKSEIFDDQFSVERPDGSNFTLKIRSTKLEDSAMYFCASRPMGSGNTIYFGEGSWLTVV.

This clone was found once. The chain joins TRBV2 to TRBJ2-3; D might be TRBD1 (6 bases). The CDR3 has 16 residues. Deletions cut 0 bases from V and 2 bases from J, with 12 bases between. In germline, CDR1 is SNHLY, CDR2 FYNNEI. The CDR3: CASSEAHGTHTDTQYF. As DNA, the CDR3 is TGTGCCAGCAGTGAAGCGCATGGGACACACACAGATACGCAGTATTTT.

The table lists this clone with a few counts. The V and J genes are TRBV7-3 and TRBJ1-5, with D maybe TRBD1 (5 bases). V lost 2 bases and J lost 3, with 8 bases in between. The CDR3 runs 14 residues. Germline loops: CDR1 SGHTA, CDR2 FQGTGA. The CDR3 DNA is TGTGCCAGCAGCTTAGGGGGGAACAATCAGCCCCAGCATTTT. Translating it yields CASSLGGNNQPQHF.

This clone was seen just once. V and J are TRBV27 and TRBJ1-2; D is unclear. V shed 6 bases and J shed 2 bases, with 10 bases lying between them. CDR3 size: 13 residues. Germline assignment: CDR1 MNHEY and CDR2 SMNVEV (reference sequence). CDR3 nucleotides: TGTGCCAGCAGGAAGCCGGGAAACTATGGCTACACCTTC. It yields the protein CASRKPGNYGYTF.

J is TRBJ2-7 and V is TRBV10-1; 8 bases map to TRBD2. The CDR3 has 14 residues. With 2 bases clipped from V and 3 bases from J, the junction kept 3 bases outside the gene matches. Germline V gene sequence: CDR1 WNHNN, CDR2 SYGVQD (reference sequence). CDR3: CASSETGGLYEQYF. The CDR3 DNA is TGCGCCAGCAGTGAGACGGGAGGGCTCTACGAGCAGTACTTC.

A word on this clone: Other DNA sequences in the sample encode the same CDR3. The chain couples TRBV30 to TRBJ2-7, with D possibly being TRBD1 (8 bases). The CDR3 covers 14 residues. Germline CDR1 is GTSNPN and CDR2 is SVGIG (reference sequence). V lost 0 bases and J 2 bases, leaving 11 bases between the germline ends. Here the CDR3 DNA reads TGTGCCTGGAGTGTAACAGGGGGGGCCTACGAGCAGTACTTC. Translating it yields CAWSVTGGAYEQYF. Full variable domain (missing parts from reference TRBV30 and TRBJ2-7): SQTIHQWPATLVQPVGSPLSLECTVEGTSNPNLYWYRQAAGRGLQLLFYSVGIGQISSEVPQNLSASRPQDRQFILSSKKLLLSDSGFYLCAWSVTGGAYEQYFGPGTRLTVT.

The rearrangement uses TRBV28 and TRBJ1-1; the D is unclear. The CDR3 spans 15 residues. Looked up from germline, CDR1 is MDHEN and CDR2 is SYDVKM. V lost 0 bases and J 0 bases, leaving 8 bases between the germline ends. CDR3 bases: TGTGCCAGCAGTTTATGGGGTACGATGAACACTGAAGCTTTCTTT. It codes for CASSLWGTMNTEAFF.

The CDR3 loop reads CASSEHGQTLNQPQHF. The CDR3 coding sequence is TGTGCCAGCAGTGAACACGGACAGACCTTAAATCAGCCCCAGCATTTT. This chain links TRBV2 with TRBJ1-5, with D possibly matching TRBD1 (6 bases). Trimming removed 2 bases from V and 4 bases from J, with 15 bases in between. The germline gives CDR1 SNHLY, CDR2 FYNNEI. There are 16 residues in the CDR3. The variable domain in full, completed from reference TRBV2 and TRBJ1-5, reads EPEVTQTPSHQVTQMGQEVILRCVPISNHLYFYWYRQILGQKVEFLVSFYNNEISEKSEIFDDQFSVERPDGSNFTLKIRSTKLEDSAMYFCASSEHGQTLNQPQHFGDGTRLSIL.

The chain's CDR3 is CASRVILAGQYEQYF. CDR3 coding DNA: TGTGCCAGCAGAGTCATCCTAGCGGGACAATACGAGCAGTACTTC. J is TRBJ2-7 and V is TRBV27; 9 nucleotides align to TRBD2. V shed 6 bases, J shed 4 bases, and the junction held 10 bases outside the gene matches. Per germline, CDR1 MNHEY and CDR2 SMNVEV (reference sequence). CDR3 size: 15 residues.

This chain joins TRBV6-5 and TRBJ2-7; 12 bases are a match to TRBD1. The trim removed 4 bases at V and 7 bases at J, leaving 8 bases unmatched. The germline V gene encodes CDR1 MNHEY and CDR2 SVGAGI. This CDR3 is 15 amino acids long. In nucleotides, the CDR3 is TGTGCCAGCAGTTTGGGGGACAGGGGGCGTCTTGAGCAGTACTTC. Protein product: CASSLGDRGRLEQYF.

The V and J genes are TRBV6-6 and TRBJ2-5; D ambiguous. The ends were cut back, 0 bases at V and 1 base at J, with 9 bases in the middle. The CDR3 is 15 amino acids. The germline V gene encodes CDR1 MNHNY and CDR2 SVGAGI (reference sequence). The CDR3 region has the DNA TGTGCCAGCAGTTACTCGGTGGCTCGCCAAGAGACCCAGTACTTC. Protein product: CASSYSVARQETQYF.

Points on this clone: This sample includes further DNA sequences coding for the same CDR3. The chain uses TRBV27 and TRBJ2-3; D is ambiguous. V was shortened by 1 base and J by 1 base, with 6 bases between the two germline ends. The CDR3 is made up of 14 amino acids. CDR1 MNHEY and CDR2 SMNVEV come from the germline V gene (reference sequence). The CDR3 is CASSLWAGTDTQYF. The CDR3 DNA is TGTGCCAGCAGTTTATGGGCAGGCACAGATACGCAGTATTTT.

This sequence joins TRBV27 and TRBJ2-1; tentatively, D is TRBD1 or TRBD2 (5 bases each). Germline V CDR1 and CDR2: MNHEY, SMNVEV (reference sequence). V gave up 3 bases and J gave up 12 bases, with 18 bases separating them. There are 14 residues in the CDR3. The chain's CDR3 is CASSFSEGFGGQFF. In nucleotides, the CDR3 is TGTGCCAGCAGTTTCAGCGAGGGTTTTGGGGGGCAGTTCTTC.

The chain employs TRBV7-9 and TRBJ1-4; D not resolved. The ends were cut back, 5 bases at V and 4 bases at J, with 8 bases in the middle. Germline lookup yields CDR1 SEHNR and CDR2 FQNEAQ (reference sequence). The CDR3 length is 13 residues. The CDR3 nucleotides read TGTGCCAGCAGCACGACCCTTAATGAAAAACTGTTTTTT. Its protein is CASSTTLNEKLFF. Supplemented by reference TRBV7-9 and TRBJ1-4, the full variable domain reads DTGVSQNPRHKITKRGQNVTFRCDPISEHNRLYWYRQTLGQGPEFLTYFQNEAQLEKSRLLSDRFSAERPKGSFSTLEIQRTEQGDSAMYLCASSTTLNEKLFFGSGTQLSVL.

The chain is built from TRBV28 and TRBJ1-1; 9 bases are shared with TRBD1. In germline, CDR1 is MDHEN, CDR2 SYDVKM. With 2 bases clipped from V and 1 base from J, the junction kept 2 bases outside the gene matches. This CDR3 region has 15 residues. The CDR3 DNA is TGTGCCAGCAGTTTACCGGGACAGGGGAACACTGAAGCTTTCTTT. Protein: CASSLPGQGNTEAFF. The full variable domain, rest sourced from reference TRBV28 and TRBJ1-1, is DVKVTQSSRYLVKRTGEKVFLECVQDMDHENMFWYRQDPGLGLRLIYFSYDVKMKEKGDIPEGYSVSREKKERFSLILESASTNQTSMYLCASSLPGQGNTEAFFGQGTRLTVV.

The chain links TRBV6-5 to TRBJ1-2, with TRBD1 as a possible D gene (5 bases). This CDR3 comprises 15 residues. Germline CDR1 reads MNHEY; CDR2 reads SVGAGI. V lost 0 bases and J lost 4, with 12 bases in between. The CDR3 here is CASSYSTDPSYGYTF. DNA for the CDR3: TGTGCCAGCAGTTACTCGACAGATCCTTCCTATGGCTACACCTTC.